This TCR beta chain was sequenced in a study of T-cell reconstitution after alpha-beta-depleted transplantation in children. This clonotype was seen only a few times. V gave up 6 bases and J gave up 5 bases; unmatched junction bases: 10. CDR3 length: 15 amino acids. From germline, CDR1 is MNHNS and CDR2 SASEGT. Unique molecular identifiers featured in how the TCRbeta library was prepared. In TCRdb, the PCR reads were re-called with MiXCR into one record per CDR3 protein. The data contain some 48,000 distinct CDR3 sequences, over 4.5% of them singletons. The clonotype comes from a female patient aged 2 to 10 who had a stem cell transplant for aplastic anemia, so the T cells may come from the graft donor. J is TRBJ2-1 and V is TRBV6-1, with 7 nucleotides matching TRBD2. The specimen comprised PBMCs, mostly from graft donor cells, sampled 60 days after TCRalphabeta/CD19-depleted stem cell transplant. CDR3 in amino acids: CASSHPSGANNEQFF. The DNA of the CDR3 is TGTGCCAGCAGCCACCCCAGCGGGGCCAACAATGAGCAGTTCTTC.